This note documents a single TCR beta chain sequence. This specimen belongs to a study of blood T cell repertoires in COVID-19. Data came from immunoSEQ multiplex PCR; TCRdb stores just in-frame clones and leaves some out. The sample lists approximately 270,000 clones; roughly 85% were seen once. This CDR3 is 14 amino acids long. Germline V gene sequence: CDR1 SEHNR, CDR2 FQNEAQ (reference sequence). Deletions cut 4 bases from V and 3 bases from J, with 10 bases between. Sequencing was done on a sample of peripheral blood. V and J are TRBV7-9 and TRBJ2-4, with D perhaps matching TRBD1 (6 bases). The sequence was obtained from a man aged 18 to 30 with active or convalescent COVID-19. The CDR3 DNA reads as TGTGCCAGCAGCTCAGGGGTTGGCAAAAACATTCAGTACTTC. It translates to CASSSGVGKNIQYF.